The present T cell receptor beta chain was sequenced within a study of cytomegalovirus exposure and HLA in healthy donors. This CDR3 has 13 amino acids. Trimming cost V 1 base and J 5 bases, with 9 bases left between them. Per the germline V gene, CDR1 is SGHRS and CDR2 is YFSETQ. This PCR relied on a set of 60 Vbeta primers and 13 Jbeta primers. Assay: immunoSEQ multiplex PCR; the TCRdb copy retains only in-frame clones and omits some. The sample consists of tens of thousands of clones, approximately 80% of them appearing once. The sample taken for sequencing was PBMCs. V and J are TRBV5-1 and TRBJ1-1; D gene uncertain. The source of this sequence is a human donor in good health. The DNA of the CDR3 is TGCGCCAGCAGCTTGAATCGGGAAACTGAAGCTTTCTTT. It codes for CASSLNRETEAFF. Full variable domain (missing parts from reference TRBV5-1 and TRBJ1-1): KAGVTQTPRYLIKTRGQQVTLSCSPISGHRSVSWYQQTPGQGLQFLFEYFSETQRNKGNFPGRFSGRQFSNSRSEMNVSTLELGDSALYLCASSLNRETEAFFGQGTRLTVV.